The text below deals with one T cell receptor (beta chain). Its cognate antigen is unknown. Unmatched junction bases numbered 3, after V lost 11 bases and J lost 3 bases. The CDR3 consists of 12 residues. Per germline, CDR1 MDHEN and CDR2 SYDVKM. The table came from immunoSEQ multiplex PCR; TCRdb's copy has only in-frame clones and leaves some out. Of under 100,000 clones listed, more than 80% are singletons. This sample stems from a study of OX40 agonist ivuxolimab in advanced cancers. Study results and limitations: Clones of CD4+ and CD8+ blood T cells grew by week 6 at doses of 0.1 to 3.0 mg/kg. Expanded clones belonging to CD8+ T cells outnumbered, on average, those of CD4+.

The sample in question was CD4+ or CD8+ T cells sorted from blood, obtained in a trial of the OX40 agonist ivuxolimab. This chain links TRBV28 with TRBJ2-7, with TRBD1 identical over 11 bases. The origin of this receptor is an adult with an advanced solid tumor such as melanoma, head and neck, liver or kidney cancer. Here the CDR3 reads CASGTGGYEQYF. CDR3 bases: TGTGCCTCGGGGACAGGGGGCTACGAGCAGTACTTC.